This T cell receptor (beta chain) came from a study of cytomegalovirus exposure and HLA in healthy donors. Use of 60 Vbeta and 13 Jbeta primers characterized the PCR. Using immunoSEQ multiplex PCR, the repertoire was profiled, and TCRdb retains in-frame clones only, with some absent. Here the sample table reports around 100,000 clones. Findings and caveats of the study: Prior analysis indicated that the majority of TCR beta V segments exhibited productivity approximately 87% or approximately 30% of the time. TCR beta chain V- and J-gene trimming was linked, in a later analysis, to a missense variant in DCLRE1C.

Germline CDR1 reads SQVTM; CDR2 reads ANQGSEA. Trimming removed 2 bases from V and 0 bases from J; junction bases left unmatched: 7. The CDR3 length is 16 residues. For this clone: Its antigen is still unknown.

The sample consisted of PBMCs. V gene TRBV29-1 combines with J gene TRBJ1-3; 7 bases fit TRBD1. The source is a man aged 35-49 years in good health and CMV-seropositive. Written as DNA, the CDR3 is TGCAGCGTTGAAACGGGAGGGGACAGCTCTGGAAACACCATATATTTT. It translates to CSVETGGDSSGNTIYF.